Listed below are T cell receptor beta chains from one sample, sequenced in a study of blood T cell repertoires in COVID-19. Only in-frame clones appear in the TCRdb table, and some are missing; sequencing was by immunoSEQ multiplex PCR. The sample carries 120,000 to 150,000 clones, roughly 90% recorded once. Sequencing was performed on peripheral blood. The receptors were sampled from a human donor in a cohort sampled during active COVID-19. CDR3s include the opening cysteine and the closing phenylalanine or tryptophan. A D gene is named only where the DNA matches it firmly. Size tells how often a clone was seen (once, few, many) or the class of an expanded clone, and some rows leave it out.

TRBJ1-5 . TRBD1 TRBV27 14 CASSHGTGGQPQHF TGTGCCAGCAGTCACGGGACAGGGGGTCAGCCCCAGCATTTT
TRBJ2-7 once . TRBV24-1 15 CATSDSTGTGHEQYF TGTGCCACCAGTGATTCGACAGGGACTGGCCACGAGCAGTACTTC
TRBJ2-7 . . TRBV7-8 14 CASSLVAGSYEQYF TGTGCCAGCAGCTTAGTCGCAGGGTCCTACGAGCAGTACTTC
TRBJ2-1 few TRBD2 TRBV6-2/TRBV6-3 16 CASSYESGGGLDEQFF TGTGCCAGCAGTTATGAGTCGGGGGGGGGCTTGGATGAGCAGTTCTTC
TRBJ1-2 . TRBD1 TRBV15 15 CATSNPGQGGYGYTF TGTGCCACCAGCAATCCGGGACAGGGGGGTTACGGCTACACCTTC
TRBJ1-4 . TRBD1 TRBV28 18 CASSLVRGRFGTNEKLFF TGTGCCAGCAGTTTGGTCAGGGGGAGGTTTGGAACTAATGAAAAACTGTTTTTT
TRBJ1-1 . TRBD1 TRBV6-2/TRBV6-3 13 CASSMGQGRNGNF TGTGCCAGCAGTATGGGACAGGGTCGGAATGGGAATTTT
TRBJ2-3 . . TRBV6-2/TRBV6-3 13 CASSYESAGTQYF TGTGCCAGCAGTTACGAATCGGCAGGTACGCAGTATTTT
TRBJ2-7 . TRBD1 TRBV28 15 CASSIPGQGIHEQYF TGTGCCAGCAGCATACCGGGACAGGGGATTCACGAGCAGTACTTC
TRBJ1-1 . . TRBV6-5 16 CASSSRRRRGNTEAFF TGTGCCAGCAGTTCCCGGAGGCGCAGGGGAAACACTGAAGCTTTCTTT
TRBJ1-1 . . TRBV29-1 11 CSVVVGAAAFF TGCAGCGTTGTTGTGGGGGCAGCAGCTTTCTTT
TRBJ1-2 once . TRBV28 13 CASSFYQVYGYTF TGTGCCAGCAGTTTCTACCAAGTCTATGGCTACACCTTC
TRBJ2-7 once TRBD1 TRBV11-2 15 CASSSFPGQSYEQYF TGTGCCAGCAGCTCGTTCCCGGGACAGTCCTACGAGCAGTACTTC
TRBJ2-1 once TRBD1 TRBV5-1 16 CASSTWDRGLDNEQFF TGCGCCAGCAGCACCTGGGACAGGGGGCTAGACAATGAGCAGTTCTTC
TRBJ2-3 . TRBD2 TRBV5-1 20 CASSSDTASGALRSPDTQYF TGCGCCAGCAGCTCCGATACCGCTAGCGGGGCGCTCCGTAGCCCAGATACGCAGTATTTT
TRBJ2-5 . . TRBV4-2 13 CASSQGPGETQYF TGTGCCAGCAGCCAAGGGCCCGGGGAGACCCAGTACTTC
TRBJ2-3 . . TRBV7-3 16 CASSPLVGGGTDTQYF TGTGCCAGCAGCCCACTGGTGGGGGGAGGCACAGATACGCAGTATTTT
TRBJ2-5 . . TRBV25-1 13 CASSVFAEETQYF TGTGCCAGCAGTGTTTTTGCGGAAGAGACCCAGTACTTC
TRBJ2-7 . TRBD2 TRBV5-6 16 CASSPWGLVPRWEQYF TGTGCCAGCAGCCCTTGGGGACTAGTCCCAAGGTGGGAGCAGTACTTC
TRBJ1-1 . . TRBV19 17 CASMSPGGGRMNTEAFF TGTGCCAGTATGTCTCCGGGGGGCGGTCGGATGAACACTGAAGCTTTCTTT
TRBJ2-3 many . TRBV28 13 CASSLPGTDTQYF TGTGCCAGCAGTCTACCTGGCACAGATACGCAGTATTTT
TRBJ2-7 . TRBD2 TRBV9 16 CASSLRSSGSSYEQYF TGTGCCAGCAGCCTCCGTTCTAGCGGGAGCTCCTACGAGCAGTACTTC
TRBJ1-5 . . TRBV4-3 13 CASSQGRNQPQHF TGCGCCAGCAGCCAAGGGAGAAATCAGCCCCAGCATTTT
TRBJ2-5 . . TRBV4-1 15 CASSQAGQREETQYF TGCGCCAGCAGCCAAGCTGGACAGAGAGAAGAGACCCAGTACTTC
TRBJ2-1 . . TRBV5-1 14 CASSLEAGINEQFF TGCGCCAGCAGCTTGGAGGCGGGGATCAATGAGCAGTTCTTC
TRBJ2-4 once TRBD2 TRBV6-2/TRBV6-3 20 CASSYDPGTSGTLAKNIQYF TGTGCCAGCAGTTACGACCCCGGGACTAGCGGGACCTTAGCCAAAAACATTCAGTACTTC
TRBJ2-7 . . TRBV4-3 14 CASSQDQGPYEQYF TGCGCCAGCAGCCAAGATCAGGGTCCCTACGAGCAGTACTTC
TRBJ2-2 . TRBD2 TRBV29-1 14 CSVLGGGATGELFF TGCAGCGTTCTTGGGGGAGGGGCGACCGGGGAGCTGTTTTTT
TRBJ2-2 . TRBD1 TRBV4-1 18 CASSHHFSRGRPTGELFF TGCGCCAGCAGCCACCACTTCAGCAGGGGGCGTCCGACCGGGGAGCTGTTTTTT
TRBJ1-1 . . TRBV6-5 12 CASSSPVLEAFF TGTGCCAGCAGTTCACCGGTCCTGGAAGCTTTCTTT
TRBJ1-2 few TRBD1 TRBV5-1 14 CASSLQGANYGYTF TGCGCCAGCAGCCTGCAGGGGGCTAACTATGGCTACACCTTC
TRBJ2-7 . TRBD2 TRBV2 14 CASNILAGGNEQYF TGTGCCAGCAATATCCTAGCGGGAGGGAACGAGCAGTACTTC
TRBJ2-7 . . TRBV7-2 14 CASSLVPESYEQYF TGTGCCAGCAGCTTAGTGCCGGAGTCCTACGAGCAGTACTTC
TRBJ2-1 . TRBD1 TRBV3-1/TRBV3-2 16 CASSQADRRINNEQFF TGTGCCAGCAGCCAGGCGGACAGGCGGATAAACAATGAGCAGTTCTTC
TRBJ2-7 . . TRBV9 13 CASSAGLNYEQYF TGTGCCAGCAGCGCGGGACTTAACTACGAGCAGTACTTC
TRBJ2-1 . . TRBV13 13 CASSLRQAEEQFF TGTGCCAGCAGCTTAAGACAGGCGGAAGAGCAGTTCTTC
TRBJ1-1 . . TRBV27 15 CASRVQGSGGTEAFF TGTGCCAGCAGAGTACAGGGTTCCGGTGGCACTGAAGCTTTCTTT
TRBJ1-1 . TRBD1 TRBV6-5 14 CASSRITGGTEAFF TGTGCCAGCAGCCGAATTACAGGGGGCACTGAAGCTTTCTTT
TRBJ2-7 . TRBD2 TRBV12-3/TRBV12-4 13 CASSRGLVYEQYF TGTGCCAGCAGTAGGGGACTAGTATACGAGCAGTACTTC
TRBJ1-3 few . TRBV9 12 CASSQEGDTIYF TGTGCCAGCAGTCAAGAGGGGGACACCATATATTTT
TRBJ2-6 . TRBD1 TRBV18 17 CASSLGTGRAGANVLTF TGTGCCAGCTCTCTAGGGACAGGGAGGGCCGGGGCCAACGTCCTGACTTTC
TRBJ2-7 . TRBD1 TRBV24-1 14 CATSPTDRGYEQYF TGTGCCACCAGTCCCACGGACAGGGGATACGAGCAGTACTTC
TRBJ2-3 . . TRBV9 15 CASSVDRGGTDTQYF TGTGCCAGCAGCGTAGACCGCGGAGGGACAGATACGCAGTATTTT
TRBJ2-3 . TRBD1 TRBV6-2/TRBV6-3 14 CASSYGQGLDTQYF TGTGCCAGCAGTTACGGACAGGGATTAGATACGCAGTATTTT
TRBJ1-1 . . TRBV7-2 14 CASSLHSGNTEAFF TGTGCCAGCAGCTTACACAGCGGGAACACTGAAGCTTTCTTT
TRBJ2-3 . TRBD1 TRBV5-1 15 CASTGGTGGPDTQYF TGCGCCAGCACAGGGGGGACAGGGGGCCCAGATACGCAGTATTTT
TRBJ2-1 . TRBD2 TRBV6-2/TRBV6-3 14 CASSYRRTSGDQFF TGTGCCAGCAGTTACCGCCGGACTAGCGGGGATCAGTTCTTC
TRBJ2-1 . . TRBV6-1 14 CASSDRVGYNEQFF TGTGCCAGCAGTGACAGGGTCGGGTACAATGAGCAGTTCTTC
TRBJ2-6 . . TRBV6-5 12 CASRGASNVLTF TGTGCCAGCAGGGGCGCGTCCAACGTCCTGACTTTC
TRBJ2-7 . . TRBV27 15 CASRPWTEVINEQYF TGTGCCAGCAGGCCCTGGACAGAAGTCATCAACGAGCAGTACTTC
TRBJ1-4 . TRBD1 TRBV4-1 15 CASSQDGRGRSKLFF TGCGCCAGCAGCCAAGATGGCAGGGGGCGGTCAAAACTGTTTTTT
TRBJ2-5 . TRBD2 TRBV7-8 16 CASSSRQTSGRKTQYF TGTGCCAGCAGCTCGAGGCAAACCAGCGGGAGAAAGACCCAGTACTTC
TRBJ1-4 once . TRBV18 13 CASTRQENEKLFF TGTGCCAGCACCCGACAGGAGAATGAAAAACTGTTTTTT